One T cell receptor (beta chain) is described in this entry. V was shortened by 1 base and J by 3 bases, with 9 bases between the two germline ends. The CDR3 consists of 14 residues. CDR1 and CDR2 (germline): SGHNT, YENEEA. These data come from a study of control samples from healthy donors and cancer patients. Assay: immunoSEQ multiplex PCR; the TCRdb copy retains only in-frame clones and omits some. The sample yields 60,000 to 75,000 clones, approximately 90% seen once. This TCR came from a man aged 55 to 70 with colorectal cancer. The sequenced sample was PBMCs. This chain links TRBV11-3 with TRBJ1-2, with D maybe TRBD1 (6 bases). The CDR3 coding sequence is TGTGCCAGCAGCTTAGGTTGGACAGACTATGGCTACACCTTC. This encodes CASSLGWTDYGYTF. Full variable domain (remainder filled in from reference TRBV11-3 and TRBJ1-2): EAGVVQSPRYKIIEKKQPVAFWCNPISGHNTLYWYLQNLGQGPELLIRYENEEAVDDSQLPKDRFSAERLKGVDSTLKIQPAELGDSAVYLCASSLGWTDYGYTFGSGTRLTVV.